This T cell receptor (beta chain) was recorded in a study of cytomegalovirus exposure and HLA in healthy donors (dated 2017 in TCRdb). In the study overall: An earlier analysis of several hundred of the donors reported 250 to 300 Gb of sequence data and roughly 110 million unique TCR beta sequences from 150 million to 200 million T cells. Approximately 300 gigabases of sequencing data and 70 million to 100 million unique TCR sequences made up an early release that covered approximately 700 HLA-typed donors. Of the approximately 400 genotyped donors, roughly 85% fell in the genetic ancestry cluster associated with self-reported Caucasian donors. The aim of the study was to test whether cataloging public T cell receptors could identify signatures of past pathogen exposure. The T cell repertoires of 666 subjects were profiled by immunosequencing and related to cytomegalovirus serostatus. Besides the first cohort of 666 subjects, a separate validation cohort made up of 95 to 150 different subjects was used. High-throughput TCR immunosequencing, statistical association of individual TCRs with disease status, and machine learning were combined to predict cytomegalovirus infection status. A later analysis re-analyzed previously published TCR beta repertoires from 666 donors and added high-resolution HLA genotyping to study TCR occurrence patterns. Rather than using new phenotypic data, the later analysis identified candidate immune exposures from TCR beta sequences and from how often those sequences occurred across donors. An earlier analysis of 587 of the donors used high-throughput TCR beta sequencing to judge whether each TCR beta V gene segment behaved as functional or pseudogenic. Donor age, sex, ethnicity and CMV serostatus were collected together with the repertoire data. In a later genetic analysis, genome-wide SNP genotypes for about 65% of the roughly 700 donors were used, and that subset was treated as a discovery cohort. All discovery cohort repertoires had been generated using a single sequencing platform. HLA typing covered class I and class II loci at four-digit resolution. The number of donors typed differed by locus, with about 629-630 for A, B, C, DRB1 and DQB1, roughly 520 for DQA1, approximately 580 for DPA1, and approximately 470 for DPB1. Five DR-DQ haplotypes were treated as single units for association and clustering because of strong linkage in the cohort. Among a few hundred genotyped donors of the cohort, an average of approximately 230,000 unique TCR beta nucleotide sequences were sequenced per donor, about a sixth of them non-productive. Overall study outcomes, separate from this receptor: CMV serostatus was the only immune exposure information available for the cohort. Several of the top co-occurrence clusters appeared to be linked to parvovirus B19, influenza, CMV and Epstein-Barr virus, according to a later analysis. A few of the identified cytomegalovirus-associated TCR beta chains were confirmed in vitro to be specific for cytomegalovirus antigens. It was suggested by the authors that the approach could potentially be generalized to other disease states and immunological phenotypes. In a later analysis, most CMV-associated TCR beta chains were found to appear HLA-restricted, with HLA associations seemingly driven largely by CMV exposure. While some public TCRs were present in many individuals, most TCR sequences turned up only very rarely across donors. Because HLA typing was missing for some donors at each locus, association tests included only the typed subset. Presence/absence analyses assumed roughly uniform sequencing depth across donors, an assumption that may not hold. In a later genetic analysis, fewer N-insertions in productive TCRs were reported among donors in an Asian-associated ancestry cluster than the roughly 700-donor mean. When HLA alleles, especially DR and DQ, strongly co-occurred, TCR associations were difficult to assign to individual alleles. A total of about 150 TCR beta chains were listed by the study as associated with cytomegalovirus. Because counts were too low, around 18 rarely observed V segments, including chromosome 9 orphons, were left out of the earlier analysis of some 600 of the donors. Some IMGT-functional V segments, including TRBV6-2 and TRBV6-3, could not be told apart with the 87-base-pair reads, so those segments were excluded. In an earlier analysis of approximately 590 of the donors, most TCR beta V segments appeared in productive rearrangements about 87% or about 30% of the time, broadly matching IMGT annotations. In both the original and validation cohorts, the classifier was reported to diagnose cytomegalovirus status with high specificity and sensitivity. A cluster of highly shared sequence variants was judged likely to represent a technical artifact of the sequencing pipeline. In a later genetic analysis, a missense DCLRE1C variant was associated with V-gene and J-gene trimming of TCR beta chains, and the association was replicated in an independent cohort. Compared with equally common non-associated chains, HLA-associated TCR beta chains in a later analysis were more clonally expanded and had lower generation probabilities. Specific HLA alleles were associated with 15,000 to 20,000 TCR beta sequences at a false discovery rate of 0.05 in a later analysis. In a later analysis, the rate of TCR association differed among HLA loci, with DRB1 alleles having the most associated TCRs and HLA-C alleles having the fewest. Correlated functional status among segregating V segments might be attributable to linkage disequilibrium, but an unknown experimental factor could not be ruled out. Only TCR beta chains were sequenced in this cohort, and the absence of alpha or paired-chain data limited detectable features. A further reported finding was that TCR beta sequences accurately predicted the HLA-A and HLA-B alleles for most subjects in the first cohort.

The cohort was made up of approximately 670 healthy bone marrow donors. At the time of sampling, all cohort members were nominally healthy, though unrecorded immune exposures were likely present. The donor was CMV seronegative and was included in the group of 352 seronegative cohort members. A peripheral blood sample was collected from each donor, and TCR beta sequencing was performed on peripheral blood mononuclear cells. Genomic DNA was extracted from the blood cell samples with the Qiagen DNeasy Blood Extraction Kit. Library preparation was by the immunoSEQ multiplex PCR assay. For the multiplex PCR, a mixture combining 60 forward primers for TCR Vbeta segments and 13 reverse primers for TCR Jbeta segments was used. The CDR3 region of rearranged TCR beta genes was amplified from genomic DNA by a multiplex PCR assay. Amplified TCR beta libraries were sequenced as 87-base-pair reads on the Illumina HiSeq System. As for the original processing: In a later analysis, roughly 80 million unique TCR beta chains were counted across the 500 to 700 repertoires, and about 9.9 million of these chains were shared by at least two donors. Raw reads were error-corrected and collapsed into unique sequences by a nearest-neighbor algorithm in which closely related sequences were merged to remove PCR and sequencing errors. Alignment of CDR3 sequences to IMGT reference sequences was used to assign V, D and J gene segments. For a sequence to be retained, at least a six-nucleotide match to both a V gene segment and a J gene segment was required. A rearrangement counted as productive if the CDR3 had no stop codons and remained in frame with V and J, and every other rearrangement counted as non-productive. CDR3 was defined by IMGT convention, running from the second conserved V-encoded cysteine to the conserved J-encoded phenylalanine. The earlier analysis of a few hundred of the donors excluded sequences that lacked an unambiguous match to a single V gene segment. In an earlier analysis of several hundred of the donors, V segments were called functional above 56.7% productive rearrangements and were called segregating when the between-donor standard deviation exceeded 5%. A statistical classification framework was built for diagnosing cytomegalovirus status from the catalog of TCR beta chain sequences. V and J gene assignment, in a later analysis, came from comparing TCR nucleotide sequences with IMGT/GENE-DB human TR gene sequences. The TCRdist pipeline was used in a later analysis to assign CDR3 sequences and most-parsimonious VDJ recombination scenarios. In a later analysis, each TCR beta chain was defined by its CDR3 amino acid sequence together with its V-gene family, and reads without a unique V-gene family were excluded. To address suspected cross-contamination and a sequencing artifact, a later analysis removed approximately 600 highly shared, low-generation-probability nucleotide sequences. In a later analysis, a clonal expansion index for each public chain was calculated from normalized within-repertoire ranks of inferred template counts. In a later analysis, generation probabilities were computed using a VDJ recombination model fitted to out-of-frame rearrangements, and the results were checked against IGoR. Hypergeometric tests were used in a later analysis to score TCR-TCR, TCR-HLA and TCR-CMV co-occurrence, with a repertoire-size bias correction applied to the TCR pairs. False discovery rates were estimated in a later analysis by permuting HLA or CMV assignments 20 times. In a later analysis, co-occurring TCRs were grouped with DBSCAN, and TCRdist sequence similarity was added when clustering was performed within HLA-allele-positive subsets. Co-occurrence clustering excluded repertoires with fewer than 30,000 or more than 120,000 public chains, plus five with anomalous nucleotide sharing. This is the immuneACCESS table as TCRdb keeps it, with only in-frame sequences that have V and J called. A part of the clones is gone; compared with another copy, unresolved V genes explain less than half, and the rest is unexplained. V and J calls and clone size are those listed in that table; D and trimming were worked out from the DNA. Recorded for this sample are more than 90,000 clones; about 80% of them occurred a single time. The ten largest clones represent 2% to 2.5% of the sample.

About this clone: Its antigen specificity is not known. Base qualities are missing; no much larger clone stands one base away.

For CDR1 and CDR2, the germline V gene lists MDHEN and SYDVKM. Trimming takes 3 bases off V and 3 bases off J; junction bases not matched to a gene: 13. The CDR3, cysteine through phenylalanine, is 17 amino acids long. Solely the CDR3 DNA is kept, with 51 bases framed from the first base. The TCR comes from a man aged 35-49 years in good health and CMV-seronegative. Sequences were obtained from PBMCs. The chain employs TRBV28 and TRBJ1-2, with 7 central nucleotides matching TRBD1. For the CDR3, the sequence is CASSFRGRIQRHYGYTF. The sequenced DNA is TGTGCCAGCAGTTTTAGGGGGCGCATCCAACGACACTATGGCTACACCTTC.